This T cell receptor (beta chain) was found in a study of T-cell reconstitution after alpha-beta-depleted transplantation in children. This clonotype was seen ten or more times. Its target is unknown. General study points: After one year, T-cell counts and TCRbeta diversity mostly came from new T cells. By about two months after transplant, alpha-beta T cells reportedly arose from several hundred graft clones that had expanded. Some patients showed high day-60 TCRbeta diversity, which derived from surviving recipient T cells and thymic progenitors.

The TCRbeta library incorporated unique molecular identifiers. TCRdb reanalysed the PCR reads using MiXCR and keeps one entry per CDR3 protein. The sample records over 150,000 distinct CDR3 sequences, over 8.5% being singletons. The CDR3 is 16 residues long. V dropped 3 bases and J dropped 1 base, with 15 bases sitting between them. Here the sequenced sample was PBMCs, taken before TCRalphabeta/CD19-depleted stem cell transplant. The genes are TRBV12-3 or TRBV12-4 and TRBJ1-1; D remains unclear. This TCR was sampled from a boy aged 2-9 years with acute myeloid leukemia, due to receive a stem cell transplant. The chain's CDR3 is CASSFWVSSWNTEAFF. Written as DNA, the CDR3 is TGTGCCAGCAGTTTTTGGGTCTCTTCTTGGAACACTGAAGCTTTCTTT.